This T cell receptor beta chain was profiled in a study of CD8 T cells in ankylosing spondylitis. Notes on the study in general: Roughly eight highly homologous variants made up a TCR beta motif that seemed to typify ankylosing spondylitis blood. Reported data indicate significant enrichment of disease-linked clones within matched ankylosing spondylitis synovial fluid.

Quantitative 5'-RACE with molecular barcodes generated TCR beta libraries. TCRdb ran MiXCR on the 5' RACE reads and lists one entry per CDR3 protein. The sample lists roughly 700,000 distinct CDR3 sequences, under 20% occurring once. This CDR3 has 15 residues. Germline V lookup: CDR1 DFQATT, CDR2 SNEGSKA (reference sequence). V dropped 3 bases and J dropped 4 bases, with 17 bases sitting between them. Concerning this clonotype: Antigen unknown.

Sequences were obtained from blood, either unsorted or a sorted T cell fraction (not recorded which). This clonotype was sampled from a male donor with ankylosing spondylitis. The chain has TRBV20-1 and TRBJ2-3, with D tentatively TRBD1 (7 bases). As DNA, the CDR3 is TGCAGTGCTAGCATTACCGGAGGGACAGCAGATACGCAGTATTTT. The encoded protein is CSASITGGTADTQYF.